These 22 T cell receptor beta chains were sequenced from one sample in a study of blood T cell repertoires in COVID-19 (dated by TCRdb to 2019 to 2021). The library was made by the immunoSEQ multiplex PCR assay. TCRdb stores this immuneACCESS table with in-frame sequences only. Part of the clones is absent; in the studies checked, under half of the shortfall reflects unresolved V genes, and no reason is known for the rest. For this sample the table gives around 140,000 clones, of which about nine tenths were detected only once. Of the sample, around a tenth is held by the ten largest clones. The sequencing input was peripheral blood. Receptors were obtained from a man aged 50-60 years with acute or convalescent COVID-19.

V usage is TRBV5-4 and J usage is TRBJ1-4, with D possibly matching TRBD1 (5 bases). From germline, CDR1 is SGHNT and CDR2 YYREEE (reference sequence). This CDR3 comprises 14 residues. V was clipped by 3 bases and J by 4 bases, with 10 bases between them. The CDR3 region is CASSSQGGNEKLFF. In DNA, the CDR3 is TGTGCCAGCAGCTCCCAGGGAGGTAATGAAAAACTGTTTTTT.

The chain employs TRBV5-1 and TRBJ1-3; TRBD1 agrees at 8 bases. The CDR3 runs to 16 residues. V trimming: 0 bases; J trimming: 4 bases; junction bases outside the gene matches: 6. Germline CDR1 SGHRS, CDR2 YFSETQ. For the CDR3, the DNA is TGCGCCAGCAGCTTGGGTAGCAGGGGGCTCGGAAACACCATATATTTT. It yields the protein CASSLGSRGLGNTIYF.

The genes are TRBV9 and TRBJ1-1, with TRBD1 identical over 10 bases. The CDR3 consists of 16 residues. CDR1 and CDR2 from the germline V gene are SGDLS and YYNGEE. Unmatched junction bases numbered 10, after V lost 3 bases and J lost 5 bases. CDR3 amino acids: CASSAGTGALGTEAFF. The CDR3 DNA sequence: TGTGCCAGCAGCGCTGGGACAGGGGCCCTCGGGACTGAAGCTTTCTTT.

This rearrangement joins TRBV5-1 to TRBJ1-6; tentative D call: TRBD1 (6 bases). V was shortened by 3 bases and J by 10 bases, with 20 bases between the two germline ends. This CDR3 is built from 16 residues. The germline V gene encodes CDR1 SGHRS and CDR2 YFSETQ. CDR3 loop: CASSYQTGSMGSPLHF. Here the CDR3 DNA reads TGCGCCAGCAGCTATCAGACAGGATCTATGGGGTCACCCCTCCACTTT.

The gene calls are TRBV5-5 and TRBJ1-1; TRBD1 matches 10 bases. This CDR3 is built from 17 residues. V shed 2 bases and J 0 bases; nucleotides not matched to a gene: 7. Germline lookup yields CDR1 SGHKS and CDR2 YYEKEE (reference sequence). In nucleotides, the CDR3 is TGTGCCAGCAGCTTTACTGGGACAGGGGTGCTGAACACTGAAGCTTTCTTT. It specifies CASSFTGTGVLNTEAFF.

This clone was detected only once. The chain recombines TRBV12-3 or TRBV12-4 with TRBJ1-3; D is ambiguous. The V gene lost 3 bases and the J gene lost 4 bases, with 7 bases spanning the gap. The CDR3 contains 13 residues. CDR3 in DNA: TGTGCCAGCAGTTTCGGGGAGGGAAACACCATATATTTT. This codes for CASSFGEGNTIYF.

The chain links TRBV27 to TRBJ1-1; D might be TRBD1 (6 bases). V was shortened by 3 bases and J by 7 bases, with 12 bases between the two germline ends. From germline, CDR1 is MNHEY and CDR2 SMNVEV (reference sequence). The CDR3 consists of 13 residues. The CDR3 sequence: CASSLIRGGEAFF. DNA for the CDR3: TGTGCCAGCAGTTTGATCAGGGGTGGTGAAGCTTTCTTT.

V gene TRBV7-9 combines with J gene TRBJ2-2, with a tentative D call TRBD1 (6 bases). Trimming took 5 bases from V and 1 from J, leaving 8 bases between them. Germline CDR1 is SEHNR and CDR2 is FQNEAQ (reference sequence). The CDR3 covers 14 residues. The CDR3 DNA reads TGTGCCAGCAGCCCACAGGGGAACACCGGGGAGCTGTTTTTT. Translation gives CASSPQGNTGELFF.

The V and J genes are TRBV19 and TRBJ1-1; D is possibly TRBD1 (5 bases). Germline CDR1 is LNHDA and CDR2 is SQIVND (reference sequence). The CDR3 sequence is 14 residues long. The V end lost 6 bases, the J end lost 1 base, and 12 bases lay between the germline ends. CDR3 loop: CASSDDRPNTEAFF. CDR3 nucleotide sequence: TGTGCCAGTAGCGACGACAGACCGAACACTGAAGCTTTCTTT. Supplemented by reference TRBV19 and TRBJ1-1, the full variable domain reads DGGITQSPKYLFRKEGQNVTLSCEQNLNHDAMYWYRQDPGQGLRLIYYSQIVNDFQKGDIAEGYSVSREKKESFPLTVTSAQKNPTAFYLCASSDDRPNTEAFFGQGTRLTVV.

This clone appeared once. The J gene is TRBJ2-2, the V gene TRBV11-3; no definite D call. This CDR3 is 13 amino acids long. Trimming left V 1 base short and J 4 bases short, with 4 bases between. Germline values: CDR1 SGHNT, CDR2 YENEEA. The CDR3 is CASSLGSTGELFF. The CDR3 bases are TGTGCCAGCAGCTTAGGGAGCACCGGGGAGCTGTTTTTT.

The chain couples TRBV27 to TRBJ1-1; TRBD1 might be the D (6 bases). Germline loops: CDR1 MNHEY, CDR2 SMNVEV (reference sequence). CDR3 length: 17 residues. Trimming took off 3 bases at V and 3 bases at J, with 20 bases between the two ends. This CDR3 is CASSFRGSPLEDTEAFF. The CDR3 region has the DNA TGTGCCAGCAGTTTCAGGGGTTCCCCGCTTGAGGACACTGAAGCTTTCTTT.

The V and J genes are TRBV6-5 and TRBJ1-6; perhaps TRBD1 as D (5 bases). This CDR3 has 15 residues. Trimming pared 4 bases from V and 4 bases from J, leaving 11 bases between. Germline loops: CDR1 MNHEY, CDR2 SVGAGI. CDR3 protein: CASSSRTFYNSPLHF. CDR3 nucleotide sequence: TGTGCCAGCAGTTCCAGGACATTTTATAATTCACCCCTCCACTTT.

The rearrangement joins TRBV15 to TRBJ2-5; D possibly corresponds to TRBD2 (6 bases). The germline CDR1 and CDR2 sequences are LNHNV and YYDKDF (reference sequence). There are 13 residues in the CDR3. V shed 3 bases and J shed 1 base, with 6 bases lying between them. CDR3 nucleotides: TGTGCCACCAGCAGTAGCGGCCAAGAGACCCAGTACTTC. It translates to CATSSSGQETQYF.

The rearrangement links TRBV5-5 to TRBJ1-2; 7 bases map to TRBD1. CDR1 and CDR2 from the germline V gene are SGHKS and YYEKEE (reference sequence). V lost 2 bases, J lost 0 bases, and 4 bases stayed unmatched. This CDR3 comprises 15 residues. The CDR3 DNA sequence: TGTGCCAGCAGCTTACAGGGGTTAGCTAACTATGGCTACACCTTC. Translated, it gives CASSLQGLANYGYTF. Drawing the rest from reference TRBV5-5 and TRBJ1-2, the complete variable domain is DAGVTQSPTHLIKTRGQQVTLRCSPISGHKSVSWYQQVLGQGPQFIFQYYEKEERGRGNFPDRFSARQFPNYSSELNVNALLLGDSALYLCASSLQGLANYGYTFGSGTRLTVV.

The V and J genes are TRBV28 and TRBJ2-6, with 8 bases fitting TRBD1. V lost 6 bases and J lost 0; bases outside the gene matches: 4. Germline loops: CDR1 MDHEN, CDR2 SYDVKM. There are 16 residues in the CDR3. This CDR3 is CASRGQGLSGANVLTF. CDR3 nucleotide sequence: TGTGCCAGCAGAGGACAGGGCCTCTCTGGGGCCAACGTCCTGACTTTC.

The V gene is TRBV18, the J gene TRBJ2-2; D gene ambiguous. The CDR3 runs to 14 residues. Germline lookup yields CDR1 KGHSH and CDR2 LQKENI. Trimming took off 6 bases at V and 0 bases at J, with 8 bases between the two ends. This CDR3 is CASSSVPNTGELFF. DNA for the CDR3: TGTGCCAGCTCCTCAGTCCCGAACACCGGGGAGCTGTTTTTT.

CDR3 sequence reads: CASSDTTPSYEQYF. Here the CDR3 DNA reads TGTGCCAGCAGTGATACTACTCCCTCCTACGAGCAGTACTTC. The gene calls are TRBV5-5 and TRBJ2-7; no reliable D call. From germline, CDR1 is SGHKS and CDR2 YYEKEE (reference sequence). Trimming cost V 5 bases and J 0 bases, with 12 bases left between them. There are 14 residues in the CDR3.

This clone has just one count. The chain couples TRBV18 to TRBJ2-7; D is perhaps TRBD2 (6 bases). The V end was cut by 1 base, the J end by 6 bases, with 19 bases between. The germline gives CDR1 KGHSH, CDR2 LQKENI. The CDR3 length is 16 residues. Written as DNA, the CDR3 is TGTGCCAGCTCACCACTGTCTAGCGCGGTGGACCGCGAGCAGTACTTC. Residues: CASSPLSSAVDREQYF. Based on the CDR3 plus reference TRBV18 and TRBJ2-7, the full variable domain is NAGVMQNPRHLVRRRGQEARLRCSPMKGHSHVYWYRQLPEEGLKFMVYLQKENIIDESGMPKERFSAEFPKEGPSILRIQQVVRGDSAAYFCASSPLSSAVDREQYFGPGTRLTVT.

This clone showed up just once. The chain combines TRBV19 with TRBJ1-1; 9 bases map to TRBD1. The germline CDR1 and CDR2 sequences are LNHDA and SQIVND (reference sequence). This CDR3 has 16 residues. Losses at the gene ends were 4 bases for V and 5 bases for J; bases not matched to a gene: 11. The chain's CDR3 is CASSRWTGVAVTEAFF. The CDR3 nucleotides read TGTGCCAGTAGTAGGTGGACAGGGGTGGCTGTTACTGAAGCTTTCTTT.

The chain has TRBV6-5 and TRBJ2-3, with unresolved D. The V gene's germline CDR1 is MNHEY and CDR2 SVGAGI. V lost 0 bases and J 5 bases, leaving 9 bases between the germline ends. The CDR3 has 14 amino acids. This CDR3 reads CASSYSNVVDTQYF. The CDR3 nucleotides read TGTGCCAGCAGTTACTCGAACGTAGTAGATACGCAGTATTTT.

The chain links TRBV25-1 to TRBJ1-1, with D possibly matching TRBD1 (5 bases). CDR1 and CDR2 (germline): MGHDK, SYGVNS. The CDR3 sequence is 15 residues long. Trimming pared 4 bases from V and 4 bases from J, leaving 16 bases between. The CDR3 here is CASSGDLGILTEAFF. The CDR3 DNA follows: TGTGCCAGCAGTGGGGACTTGGGGATACTCACTGAAGCTTTCTTT.

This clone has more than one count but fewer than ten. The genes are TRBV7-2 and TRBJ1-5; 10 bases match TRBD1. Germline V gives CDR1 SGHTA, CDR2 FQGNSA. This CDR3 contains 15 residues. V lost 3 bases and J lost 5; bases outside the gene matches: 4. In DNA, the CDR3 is TGTGCCAGCAGCTTTTACGGACAGGGGGATCAGCCCCAGCATTTT. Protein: CASSFYGQGDQPQHF. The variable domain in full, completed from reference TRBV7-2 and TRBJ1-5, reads GAGVSQSPSNKVTEKGKDVELRCDPISGHTALYWYRQSLGQGLEFLIYFQGNSAPDKSGLPSDRFSAERTGGSVSTLTIQRTQQEDSAVYLCASSFYGQGDQPQHFGDGTRLSIL.